This TCR beta chain stems from a study of CD8+ T cells in alopecia areata. About the research overall: Tofacitinib exposure lasted 6 to 18 months, followed by 6 months off drug. Study-wide results and caveats: Higher clonality was seen in lesional scalp than in normal scalp, especially in alopecia totalis/universalis.

RNA, once extracted, was reverse transcribed into cDNA for use as the sequencing template. Clones were sequenced by immunoSEQ multiplex PCR, and TCRdb holds only the in-frame ones, with some missing. Of roughly 150,000 clones in the sample, around 47% were seen once. This clone has just a few counts. No antigen is known for it. Peripheral blood and lesional scalp punch biopsies came from alopecia areata patients. What was sequenced was CD4+ T cells sorted from blood. This receptor was identified in a human donor with alopecia areata.

The CDR3 nucleotides are TGCGCCAGCAGCTTGACTAGCGGGAGAACCAACACCGGGGAGCTGTTTTTT. Its translation is CASSLTSGRTNTGELFF. V gene TRBV5-1 combines with J gene TRBJ2-2; TRBD2 matches 11 bases. Trimming at V came to 1 base and at J to 2 bases, leaving 4 bases not matched to a gene. The CDR3 runs to 17 residues. Germline-derived CDR1 and CDR2 are SGHRS and YFSETQ. The full variable domain, in which reference TRBV5-1 and TRBJ2-2 provide the parts outside the CDR3, is KAGVTQTPRYLIKTRGQQVTLSCSPISGHRSVSWYQQTPGQGLQFLFEYFSETQRNKGNFPGRFSGRQFSNSRSEMNVSTLELGDSALYLCASSLTSGRTNTGELFFGEGSRLTVL.